This passage covers 32 T cell receptor beta chains from one sample sequenced in a study of CD8 T cells in ankylosing spondylitis. MiXCR was run by TCRdb on the 5' RACE reads, yielding one entry per CDR3 protein. The repertoire holds about 350,000 distinct CDR3 sequences, with about 20% as singletons. The sample taken for sequencing was blood, either unsorted or a sorted T cell fraction (not recorded which). The receptors stem from a male donor with ankylosing spondylitis or in good health (not recorded which).

This clonotype occurred a few times. The J gene is TRBJ2-1, the V gene TRBV9; D might be TRBD1 (5 bases). Between the trimmed V and J ends, which lost 0 bases and 2 bases, there was a span of 9 bases. This CDR3 has 15 amino acids. CDR1 and CDR2 from the germline V gene are SGDLS and YYNGEE. Written as DNA, the CDR3 is TGTGCCAGCAGCGTAGTCCAGGGTCCCTACAATGAGCAGTTCTTC. It specifies CASSVVQGPYNEQFF.

The genes are TRBV7-6 and TRBJ2-7; maybe TRBD2 (6 bases). CDR1 is SGHVS, CDR2 FNYEAQ, per germline. This CDR3 has 16 amino acids. Trimming stripped 5 bases from V and 0 bases from J, with 17 bases between. CDR3 in DNA: TGTGCCAGCAGCGAATCCGGGAGACAAACCTCCTACGAGCAGTACTTC. It is translated as CASSESGRQTSYEQYF.

This clonotype was counted between two and nine times. V is TRBV5-1 and J is TRBJ2-2; 7 bases are a match to TRBD1. Germline-derived CDR1 and CDR2 are SGHRS and YFSETQ. The CDR3 runs to 17 residues. V was clipped by 1 base and J by 2 bases; unmatched bases: 8. This CDR3 reads CASSLNYRGSNTGELFF. CDR3 sequence (DNA): TGCGCCAGCAGCTTGAATTACAGGGGAAGTAACACCGGGGAGCTGTTTTTT.

V is TRBV20-1 and J is TRBJ2-5, with D perhaps TRBD2 (6 bases). The CDR3 length is 12 residues. V was cut by 6 bases and J by 6 bases, with 14 bases left in between. Germline-derived CDR1 and CDR2 are DFQATT and SNEGSKA (reference sequence). The CDR3, as DNA: TGCAGTGCCCACTCGGGGGTACAGACCCAGTACTTC. Residues: CSAHSGVQTQYF.

This clonotype was picked up a small number of times. The chain is built from TRBV7-9 and TRBJ2-7, with D unresolved. The CDR3 consists of 15 residues. The germline gives CDR1 SEHNR, CDR2 FQNEAQ (reference sequence). The V and J ends lost 5 bases and 0 bases respectively, with 14 bases between them. The CDR3 region has the DNA TGTGCCAGCAGCCCTCCGGGTTTTAGCTCCTACGAGCAGTACTTC. This sequence encodes CASSPPGFSSYEQYF. The variable domain in full, with the rest retrieved from reference TRBV7-9 and TRBJ2-7, is DTGVSQNPRHKITKRGQNVTFRCDPISEHNRLYWYRQTLGQGPEFLTYFQNEAQLEKSRLLSDRFSAERPKGSFSTLEIQRTEQGDSAMYLCASSPPGFSSYEQYFGPGTRLTVT.

This clonotype was found a few times. This chain joins TRBV20-1 and TRBJ2-5; perhaps TRBD2 as D (7 bases). Germline assignment: CDR1 DFQATT and CDR2 SNEGSKA (reference sequence). Trimming took 6 bases from V and 5 from J, leaving 19 bases between them. This CDR3 comprises 14 residues. The chain's CDR3 is CSADETGGGETQYF. CDR3 in DNA: TGCAGTGCGGATGAGACGGGGGGCGGGGAGACCCAGTACTTC.

CDR3 in DNA: TGTGCCAGCAGCCAAGTAGCCGTCATATTACAGGGGGCGGGTGAAAAACTGTTTTTT. Translating gives CASSQVAVILQGAGEKLFF. The chain links TRBV3-1 to TRBJ1-4, with 9 bases matching TRBD1. This CDR3 is built from 19 residues. Germline CDR1 is LGHDT and CDR2 is YNNKEL (reference sequence). V trimming: 1 base; J trimming: 7 bases; junction bases outside the gene matches: 16. Full variable domain (rest looked up from reference TRBV3-1 and TRBJ1-4): DTAVSQTPKYLVTQMGNDKSIKCEQNLGHDTMYWYKQDSKKFLKIMFSYNNKELIINETVPNRFSPKSPDKAHLNLHINSLELGDSAVYFCASSQVAVILQGAGEKLFFGSGTQLSVL.

The J gene is TRBJ2-3, the V gene TRBV3-1; D is ambiguous. The germline V gene encodes CDR1 LGHDT and CDR2 YNNKEL (reference sequence). The CDR3 spans 15 residues. Trimming took off 2 bases at V and 1 base at J, with 10 bases between the two ends. The CDR3 nucleotides are TGTGCCAGCAGCCAATACCTTGGGGGCACAGATACGCAGTATTTT. This translates into CASSQYLGGTDTQYF.

This clonotype was picked up a small number of times. The V call is TRBV7-9, the J call TRBJ2-1; D not resolved. Trimming removed 3 bases at V and 3 bases at J, with 12 bases between. The CDR3 runs to 15 residues. Germline V gives CDR1 SEHNR, CDR2 FQNEAQ (reference sequence). In DNA, the CDR3 is TGTGCCAGCAGCTTCAGGCAGGATGACTACAATGAGCAGTTCTTC. It yields the protein CASSFRQDDYNEQFF.

This clonotype was seen a handful of times. CDR3 residues: CASSQDRLAGGLSSTDTQYF. CDR3 DNA sequence: TGTGCCAGCAGCCAAGATCGACTAGCGGGGGGGCTTTCGAGCACAGATACGCAGTATTTT. J is TRBJ2-3 and V is TRBV4-2; the match to TRBD2 covers 14 bases. The length of the CDR3 is 20 residues. Trimming at V came to 0 bases and at J to 0 bases, leaving 8 bases not matched to a gene. Germline lookup yields CDR1 LGHNA and CDR2 YNFKEQ.

V and J are TRBV20-1 and TRBJ1-6; D ambiguous. The CDR3 is 15 amino acids. The V gene's germline CDR1 is DFQATT and CDR2 SNEGSKA (reference sequence). Trimming pared 0 bases from V and 6 bases from J, leaving 12 bases between. CDR3 nucleotide sequence: TGCAGTGCTAGAGATATTGCAGGTGTTAATTCACCCCTCCACTTT. As protein: CSARDIAGVNSPLHF.

The gene calls are TRBV4-1 and TRBJ2-3, with 9 bases that match TRBD2. Germline CDR1 reads MGHRA; CDR2 reads YSYEKL. Trimming took 1 base from V and 0 from J; bases not matched to a gene: 2. CDR3 size: 16 residues. The CDR3: CASSQGTSGSTDTQYF. The CDR3 DNA reads TGCGCCAGCAGCCAAGGTACTAGCGGGAGCACAGATACGCAGTATTTT.

The CDR3 loop is CASSQDQGGWDTDTQYF. DNA of the CDR3: TGCGCCAGCAGCCAAGATCAAGGGGGGTGGGACACAGATACGCAGTATTTT. This chain links TRBV4-1 with TRBJ2-3; D tentatively fits TRBD1 or TRBD2 (6 bases each). Germline CDR1 reads MGHRA; CDR2 reads YSYEKL. V was cut by 0 bases and J by 2 bases, with 15 bases left in between. This CDR3 comprises 17 residues.

CDR3 loop: CASSEQGDDSGEQYF. For the CDR3, the DNA is TGTGCCAGCAGTGAACAGGGGGATGACTCAGGGGAGCAGTACTTC. V is TRBV6-1 and J is TRBJ2-7; 7 bases match TRBD1. The germline V gene has CDR1 MNHNS and CDR2 SASEGT. The CDR3 loop spans 15 amino acids. After removal of 2 bases from V and 7 bases from J, the junction contained 11 bases not matched to a gene.

The chain is built from TRBV27 and TRBJ1-5; D remains unclear. Germline CDR1 reads MNHEY; CDR2 reads SMNVEV (reference sequence). There are 13 residues in the CDR3. The ends were cut back, 3 bases at V and 5 bases at J, with 8 bases in the middle. The CDR3, as DNA: TGTGCCAGCAGTTTTACTGGGCATCAGCCCCAGCATTTT. This translates into CASSFTGHQPQHF.

This chain joins TRBV29-1 and TRBJ2-1, with D uncertain. Germline V gene data show CDR1 as SQVTM and CDR2 as ANQGSEA. V lost 7 bases, J lost 4 bases, and 8 bases lay in between. The CDR3 consists of 11 residues. The CDR3 spells CSAVGYNEQFF. In DNA form, the CDR3 reads TGCAGCGCTGTCGGTTACAATGAGCAGTTCTTC.

This clonotype was detected a few times. The V gene is TRBV29-1, the J gene TRBJ1-6; tentatively, D is TRBD1 (5 bases). The V end was cut by 6 bases, the J end by 9 bases, with 15 bases between. CDR1 is SQVTM, CDR2 ANQGSEA, per germline. The CDR3 consists of 13 residues. CDR3 in DNA: TGCAGCGTCCGGGACCGGGGTGTTTCACCCCTCCACTTT. This sequence encodes CSVRDRGVSPLHF.

The chain recombines TRBV7-9 with TRBJ2-1; weak D call: TRBD2 (5 bases). Germline V gene data show CDR1 as SEHNR and CDR2 as FQNEAQ (reference sequence). V was trimmed by 5 bases and J by 4 bases, leaving 12 bases between them. The CDR3 totals 14 residues. The DNA for the CDR3 is TGTGCCAGCAGCGCCGGTGGACTTTACAATGAGCAGTTCTTC. Translated: CASSAGGLYNEQFF.

The genes are TRBV29-1 and TRBJ2-1, with TRBD2 matching over 7 bases. The V segment lost 0 bases and the J segment 7 bases; nucleotides outside the gene matches: 9. The CDR3 is made up of 15 amino acids. The germline gives CDR1 SQVTM, CDR2 ANQGSEA. CDR3 protein: CSVEDPRGTKNEQFF. The CDR3 nucleotides read TGCAGCGTTGAAGATCCGCGGGGGACCAAGAATGAGCAGTTCTTC.

The table lists this clonotype with many counts. This chain joins TRBV12-3 or TRBV12-4 and TRBJ2-7, with D possibly matching TRBD2 (5 bases). Trimming pared 8 bases from V and 2 bases from J, leaving 7 bases between. The CDR3 is 11 amino acids. Here the CDR3 reads CASGGPYEQYF. CDR3 DNA: TGTGCCAGCGGAGGTCCCTACGAGCAGTACTTC.

The chain recombines TRBV20-1 with TRBJ2-7; 9 bases fit TRBD1. The trim removed 3 bases at V and 3 bases at J, leaving 9 bases unmatched. CDR1 is DFQATT, CDR2 SNEGSKA, per germline (reference sequence). This CDR3 is 15 amino acids long. CDR3 nucleotides: TGCAGTGCTAGGGGATTCGGGACAGGGATCTACGAGCAGTACTTC. It yields the protein CSARGFGTGIYEQYF.

This clonotype occurred a few times. The V call is TRBV27, the J call TRBJ2-1; possible D gene TRBD1, 5 bases. The V gene's germline CDR1 is MNHEY and CDR2 SMNVEV (reference sequence). This CDR3 comprises 14 residues. The V gene lost 6 bases and the J gene lost 6 bases, with 15 bases spanning the gap. CDR3 DNA: TGTGCCAGCAGCGCCCCCGAGCAGGGCAATGAGCAGTTCTTC. Translating gives CASSAPEQGNEQFF.

The table lists this clonotype with a few counts. The V gene is TRBV20-1, the J gene TRBJ2-7; 13 nucleotides align to TRBD2. CDR3 size: 16 residues. Germline CDR1 reads DFQATT; CDR2 reads SNEGSKA (reference sequence). V dropped 6 bases and J dropped 3; count of bases not matched to a gene: 11. CDR3 in amino acids: CSAPVTSGGRVYEQYF. The CDR3 nucleotides are TGCAGTGCCCCAGTGACTAGCGGGGGGCGGGTCTACGAGCAGTACTTC.

V is TRBV12-3 or TRBV12-4 and J is TRBJ2-5; 14 bases match TRBD2. The CDR3 has 16 residues. The ends lost 4 bases at V and 1 base at J; junction bases unmatched: 2. The CDR3 loop reads CASSSGTSGSQETQYF. The CDR3 nucleotides read TGTGCCAGCAGTTCCGGGACTAGCGGGAGCCAAGAGACCCAGTACTTC.

This clonotype was observed a few times. The chain joins TRBV3-1 to TRBJ1-1; 9 bases are shared with TRBD1. Germline V gene sequence: CDR1 LGHDT, CDR2 YNNKEL (reference sequence). The CDR3 loop spans 18 amino acids. V shed 2 bases, J shed 3 bases, and the junction held 13 bases outside the gene matches. The CDR3 coding sequence is TGTGCCAGCAGCCAATTTATCGGACAGGGGATCCTTGACACTGAAGCTTTCTTT. Residues: CASSQFIGQGILDTEAFF. Full variable domain (outside the CDR3, taken from reference TRBV3-1 and TRBJ1-1): DTAVSQTPKYLVTQMGNDKSIKCEQNLGHDTMYWYKQDSKKFLKIMFSYNNKELIINETVPNRFSPKSPDKAHLNLHINSLELGDSAVYFCASSQFIGQGILDTEAFFGQGTRLTVV.

Only a few counts were recorded for this clonotype. The genes are TRBV7-9 and TRBJ2-3; 9 bases line up with TRBD2. V lost 2 bases to trimming and J lost 2 bases; unmatched junction nucleotides: 5. Germline CDR1 reads SEHNR; CDR2 reads FQNEAQ (reference sequence). The CDR3 has 16 amino acids. The CDR3 DNA is TGTGCCAGCAGCTTATCCATAGCGGGGGCCACAGATACGCAGTATTTT. It encodes CASSLSIAGATDTQYF.

V and J are TRBV7-9 and TRBJ2-7; D remains unclear. This CDR3 comprises 14 residues. The V and J ends lost 1 base and 2 bases respectively, with 9 bases between them. The germline V gene encodes CDR1 SEHNR and CDR2 FQNEAQ (reference sequence). The CDR3 nucleotides read TGTGCCAGCAGCTTAGTTTCAGGACCCTACGAGCAGTACTTC. It specifies CASSLVSGPYEQYF.

The V gene is TRBV6-5, the J gene TRBJ2-7; D remains unclear. CDR1 and CDR2 from the germline V gene are MNHEY and SVGAGI. Trimming left V 4 bases short and J 0 bases short, with 10 bases between. The CDR3 is 14 residues long. The CDR3 DNA sequence: TGTGCCAGCAGTTCCTCTGGTTACTCCTACGAGCAGTACTTC. This sequence encodes CASSSSGYSYEQYF.

This clonotype was seen a handful of times. The J gene is TRBJ2-6, the V gene TRBV7-9; maybe TRBD1 (6 bases). This CDR3 is 15 amino acids long. Per the germline V gene, CDR1 is SEHNR and CDR2 is FQNEAQ (reference sequence). The V gene lost 5 bases and the J gene lost 1 base, with 9 bases spanning the gap. Here the CDR3 DNA reads TGTGCCAGCAGCCACAGGGATTCTGGGGCCAACGTCCTGACTTTC. Its protein is CASSHRDSGANVLTF.

This clonotype was seen only a few times. The chain couples TRBV28 to TRBJ2-1; tentatively, D is TRBD1 or TRBD2 (5 bases each). CDR3 length: 12 residues. Germline CDR1 is MDHEN and CDR2 is SYDVKM. Trimming removed 6 bases at V and 9 bases at J, with 12 bases between. The CDR3 nucleotides read TGTGCCAGCAGCCAAGGGACGGGTGAGCAGTTCTTC. It yields the protein CASSQGTGEQFF.

The chain is built from TRBV30 and TRBJ2-5, with D possibly TRBD1 on 5 matching bases. The length of the CDR3 is 11 residues. From germline, CDR1 is GTSNPN and CDR2 SVGIG (reference sequence). The V gene lost 1 base and the J gene lost 9 bases, with 9 bases spanning the gap. The CDR3 loop reads CAWSAGLAQYF. As DNA, the CDR3 is TGTGCCTGGAGTGCAGGGCTGGCCCAGTACTTC.

This clonotype was counted ten times or more. V and J are TRBV27 and TRBJ2-3; D may be TRBD1 or TRBD2 (6 bases each). Germline CDR1 and CDR2: MNHEY and SMNVEV (reference sequence). The V and J ends lost 0 bases and 4 bases respectively, with 11 bases between them. There are 15 residues in the CDR3. This CDR3 reads CASSLSGGVADTQYF. In nucleotides, the CDR3 is TGTGCCAGCAGTTTATCCGGGGGCGTCGCAGATACGCAGTATTTT.